The entry below describes one TCR beta chain. Sequencing was performed with immunoSEQ multiplex PCR; in TCRdb, only in-frame clones are kept and a portion is missing. The table shows under 200,000 clones, with around nine tenths occurring only once. The sample comes from a study of blood T cell repertoires in COVID-19. Symptom resolution, clearance, or two negative PCRs marked donors in Cohort 3 as recovered. This CDR3 is 12 amino acids long. The germline CDR1 and CDR2 sequences are LGHDT and YNNKEL (reference sequence). V gave up 0 bases and J gave up 6 bases, with 6 bases separating them. This chain links TRBV3-1 (or the pseudogene TRBV3-2) with TRBJ2-7; no reliable D call. The receptor's source is a woman between 18 and 30 years old who had recovered from COVID-19. Source material: PBMCs or T cells enriched from blood (not recorded which). The CDR3, as DNA: TGTGCCAGCAGCCAAGATCTTTCCGAGCAGTACTTC. Residues: CASSQDLSEQYF.